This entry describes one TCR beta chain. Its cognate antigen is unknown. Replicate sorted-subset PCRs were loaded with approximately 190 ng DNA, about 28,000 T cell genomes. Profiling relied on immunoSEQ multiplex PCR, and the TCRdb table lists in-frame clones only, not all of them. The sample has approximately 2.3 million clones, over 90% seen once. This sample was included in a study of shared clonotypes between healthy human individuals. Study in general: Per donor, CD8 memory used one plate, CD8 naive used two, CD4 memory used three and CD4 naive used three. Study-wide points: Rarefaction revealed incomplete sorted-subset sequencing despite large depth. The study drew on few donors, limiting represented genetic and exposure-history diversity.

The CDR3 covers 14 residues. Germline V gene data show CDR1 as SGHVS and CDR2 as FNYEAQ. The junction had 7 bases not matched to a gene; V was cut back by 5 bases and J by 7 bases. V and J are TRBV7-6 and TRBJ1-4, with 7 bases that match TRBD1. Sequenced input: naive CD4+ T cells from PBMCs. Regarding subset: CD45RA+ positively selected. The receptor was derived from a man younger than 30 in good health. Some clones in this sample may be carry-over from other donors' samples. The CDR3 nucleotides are TGTGCCAGCAGCATTACAGGGGCCGGTGAAAAACTGTTTTTT. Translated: CASSITGAGEKLFF.